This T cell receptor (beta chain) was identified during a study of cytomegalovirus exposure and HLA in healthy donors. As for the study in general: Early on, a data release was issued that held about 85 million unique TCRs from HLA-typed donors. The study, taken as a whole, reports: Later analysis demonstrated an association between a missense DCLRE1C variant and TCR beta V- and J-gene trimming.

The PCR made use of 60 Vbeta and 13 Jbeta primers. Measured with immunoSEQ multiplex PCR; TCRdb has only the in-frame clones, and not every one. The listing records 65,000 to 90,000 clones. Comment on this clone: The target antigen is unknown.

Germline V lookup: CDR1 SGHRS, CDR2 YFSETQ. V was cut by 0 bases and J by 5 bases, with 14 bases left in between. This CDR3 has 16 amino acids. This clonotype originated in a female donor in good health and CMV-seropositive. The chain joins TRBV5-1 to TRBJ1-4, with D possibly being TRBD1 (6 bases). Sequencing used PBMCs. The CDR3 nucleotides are TGCGCCAGCAGCTTGGCCTCGACAGGAGTCAATGAAAAACTGTTTTTT. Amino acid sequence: CASSLASTGVNEKLFF.